The source of this T cell receptor (beta chain) is a study of T cell responses to AZD1222 COVID-19 vaccine. Across the study: Second-dose schedules of about 4 or about 12 weeks were combined.

As to this clone: Its specificity is not known.

The study, taken as a whole, reports: Clonal diversity was possibly underestimated; the donors were predominantly white British and more often female. CD4 TCRs covered the whole spike, strongest at regions 160-218 and 743-854. Seropositive at baseline were only a handful of AZD1222 recipients.

Profiled with immunoSEQ multiplex PCR; TCRdb holds only in-frame clones, not every one. Here the sample spans 150,000 to 200,000 clones, around 94% being singletons. The clonotype comes from an adult in good health. Specimen: peripheral blood, collected on day 0 of AZD1222 vaccination.

CDR3 DNA sequence: TGTGCCAGCAGTTTAGCTGGGCACCTCTGGGGCTACACCTTC. It specifies CASSLAGHLWGYTF. The chain links TRBV28 to TRBJ1-2, with D unclear. The V gene lost 2 bases and the J gene lost 8 bases, with 15 bases spanning the gap. Per the germline V gene, CDR1 is MDHEN and CDR2 is SYDVKM. The CDR3 covers 14 residues.